The clone carrying this TCR beta chain came up many times. The antigen is undetermined. In TCRdb, the 5' RACE reads were re-called with MiXCR into one record per CDR3 protein. The sample shows some 240,000 distinct CDR3 sequences, about 10% of them seen only once. This CDR3 has 16 residues. Germline loops: CDR1 SEHNR, CDR2 FQNEAQ (reference sequence). The V end was cut by 5 bases, the J end by 0 bases, with 17 bases between. These data originate in a study of identical twins. Notes on the study in general: The study found excess low generation probability among twin-shared out-of-frame alpha sequences. For zero-insertion analyses, partial confounding could come from invariant MAIT and iNKT cells.

The chain uses TRBV7-9 and TRBJ2-7; either TRBD1 or TRBD2 may supply D (6 bases each). The source is a man aged 50 to 60 in good health. Source material: memory T cells sorted from blood. CDR3 sequence: CASSPSVRGLSYEQYF. The CDR3 DNA reads as TGTGCCAGCAGCCCCTCAGTCCGGGGGCTCTCCTACGAGCAGTACTTC.